This record concerns one T cell receptor (beta chain) sequence. Clones were sequenced by immunoSEQ multiplex PCR, and TCRdb holds only the in-frame ones, with some missing. This table holds about 74,000 clones, around 88% found once. The CDR3 is 15 residues long. The ends lost 2 bases at V and 5 bases at J; junction bases unmatched: 4. CDR1 and CDR2 from the germline V gene are SGDLS and YYNGEE. The data derive from a study of blood T cell repertoires in COVID-19. This receptor was obtained from a woman older than 75 with acute or convalescent COVID-19. The sequencing input was peripheral blood. The J gene is TRBJ2-3, the V gene TRBV9; 11 nucleotides agree with TRBD2. DNA for the CDR3: TGTGCCAGCAGCGTTTCTAGCGGGGGGTTAGATACGCAGTATTTT. Protein product: CASSVSSGGLDTQYF.